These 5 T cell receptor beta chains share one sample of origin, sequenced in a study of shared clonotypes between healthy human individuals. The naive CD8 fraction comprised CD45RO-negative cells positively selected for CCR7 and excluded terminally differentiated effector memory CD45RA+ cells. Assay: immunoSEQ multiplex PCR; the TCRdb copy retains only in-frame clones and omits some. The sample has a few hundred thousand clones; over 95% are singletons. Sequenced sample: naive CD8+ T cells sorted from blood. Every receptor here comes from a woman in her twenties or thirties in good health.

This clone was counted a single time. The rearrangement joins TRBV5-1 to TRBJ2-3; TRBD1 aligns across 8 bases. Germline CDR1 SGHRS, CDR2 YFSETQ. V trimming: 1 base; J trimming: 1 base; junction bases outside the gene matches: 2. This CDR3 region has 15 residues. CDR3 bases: TGCGCCAGCAGCTTGATGGGACAGGGCACAGATACGCAGTATTTT. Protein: CASSLMGQGTDTQYF.

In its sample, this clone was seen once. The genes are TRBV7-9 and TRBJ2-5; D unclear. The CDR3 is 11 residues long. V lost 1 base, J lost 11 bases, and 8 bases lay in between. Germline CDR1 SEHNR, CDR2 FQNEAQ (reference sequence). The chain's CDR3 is CASSLVGEQYF. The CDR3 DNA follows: TGTGCCAGCAGCTTAGTAGGAGAGCAGTACTTC.

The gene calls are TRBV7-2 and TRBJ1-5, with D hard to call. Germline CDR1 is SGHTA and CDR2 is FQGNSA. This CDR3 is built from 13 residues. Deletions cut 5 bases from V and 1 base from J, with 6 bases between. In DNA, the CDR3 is TGTGCCAGCAGCATCGACAGCAATCAGCCCCAGCATTTT. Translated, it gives CASSIDSNQPQHF.

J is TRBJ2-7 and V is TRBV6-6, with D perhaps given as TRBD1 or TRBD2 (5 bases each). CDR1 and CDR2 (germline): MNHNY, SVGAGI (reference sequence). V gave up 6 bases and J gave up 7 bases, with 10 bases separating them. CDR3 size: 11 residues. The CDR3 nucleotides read TGTGCCAGCAGCCGTGGGGGAGAGCAGTACTTC. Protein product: CASSRGGEQYF.

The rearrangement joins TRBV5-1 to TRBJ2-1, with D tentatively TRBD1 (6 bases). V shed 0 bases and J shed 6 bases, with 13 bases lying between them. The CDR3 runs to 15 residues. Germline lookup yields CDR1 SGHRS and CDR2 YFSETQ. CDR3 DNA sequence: TGCGCCAGCAGCTTGGGGCCTGGGGGCCCCAATGAGCAGTTCTTC. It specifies CASSLGPGGPNEQFF.